The 4 T cell receptor beta chains presented below share a single source sample, sequenced in a study of CD8+CD57+ T cells in acquired aplastic anemia. The template for TCR beta VDJ and CDR3 sequence profiling was genomic DNA. TCRdb analysed the reads with MiXCR anew, one entry per CDR3 protein. Here the sample spans around 180,000 distinct CDR3 sequences, just under 65% being singletons. The sequencing sample was made of sorted CD4+, CD8+, or CD8+CD57+ T cells (not recorded which) from PBMCs. All receptors derive from a human donor in good health.

Notes on this clonotype: The junction shows a germline mismatch at one end, possibly a read error. The chain uses TRBV7-9 and TRBJ1-2; D is unresolved. The germline CDR1 and CDR2 sequences are SEHNR and FQNEAQ (reference sequence). The CDR3 has 13 residues. The CDR3 DNA is TGTGCCAGCAGCTTACCCGGAACGGATGGCTACGCCTTC. It yields the protein CASSLPGTDGYAF.

This clonotype was seen at least ten times. The V and J genes are TRBV5-1 and TRBJ1-6; perhaps TRBD1 as D (6 bases). V lost 6 bases and J lost 7, with 14 bases in between. CDR1 is SGHRS, CDR2 YFSETQ, per germline. There are 14 residues in the CDR3. CDR3 nucleotides: TGCGCCAGCACCGAGGGCACAGGGAATTCACCCCTCCACTTT. Amino acids: CASTEGTGNSPLHF. Supplemented by reference TRBV5-1 and TRBJ1-6, the full variable domain reads KAGVTQTPRYLIKTRGQQVTLSCSPISGHRSVSWYQQTPGQGLQFLFEYFSETQRNKGNFPGRFSGRQFSNSRSEMNVSTLELGDSALYLCASTEGTGNSPLHFGNGTRLTVT.

V gene TRBV7-8 combines with J gene TRBJ2-3; a weak D match, TRBD2 (5 bases). The V end lost 1 base, the J end lost 5 bases, and 10 bases lay between the germline ends. From germline, CDR1 is SGHVS and CDR2 FQNEAQ. The CDR3 length is 14 residues. The CDR3 region is CASSLVEGRDTQYF. The DNA for the CDR3 is TGTGCCAGCAGCTTAGTTGAGGGCCGAGATACGCAGTATTTT.

J is TRBJ2-7 and V is TRBV20-1; D remains unclear. CDR3 length: 15 amino acids. Germline V lookup: CDR1 DFQATT, CDR2 SNEGSKA (reference sequence). V was shortened by 2 bases and J by 5 bases, with 19 bases between the two germline ends. The CDR3: CSARYEALSTDEQYF. The CDR3 DNA follows: TGCAGTGCTAGATACGAGGCCCTCTCCACCGACGAGCAGTACTTC.